A single sample gave rise to the 32 T cell receptor beta chains below, sequenced in a study of OX40 agonist ivuxolimab in advanced cancers. Assay used: immunoSEQ multiplex PCR; TCRdb lists only in-frame clones, some missing. The sample lists approximately 23,000 clones, just under 85% seen once, with about 50% in the top ten. Sequencing used CD4+ or CD8+ T cells sorted from blood, obtained in a trial of the OX40 agonist ivuxolimab. The receptor set was obtained from an adult with an advanced solid tumor such as melanoma, head and neck, liver or kidney cancer.

The V call is TRBV28, the J call TRBJ2-1; 8 bases map to TRBD1. Germline V lookup: CDR1 MDHEN, CDR2 SYDVKM. The CDR3 has 16 amino acids. After removal of 2 bases from V and 6 bases from J, the junction contained 9 bases not matched to a gene. CDR3 in DNA: TGTGCCAGCAGTTTAACCAGACAGGGGATCGGCAATGAGCAGTTCTTC. It translates to CASSLTRQGIGNEQFF.

The gene calls are TRBV27 and TRBJ1-1; 7 nucleotides align to TRBD1. V gave up 6 bases and J gave up 1 base; unmatched junction bases: 5. The CDR3 spans 14 residues. From germline, CDR1 is MNHEY and CDR2 SMNVEV (reference sequence). The DNA of the CDR3 is TGTGCCAGCAGCCGACAGGGTTCGAACACTGAAGCTTTCTTT. It yields the protein CASSRQGSNTEAFF.

V and J are TRBV4-3 and TRBJ2-2; D is ambiguous. V shed 0 bases and J shed 6 bases, with 14 bases lying between them. Germline V gene lookup returns CDR1 LGHNA and CDR2 YSLEER. This CDR3 region has 16 residues. CDR3 nucleotide sequence: TGCGCCAGCAGCCAAGATGTGGGGAATAGGGCCGGGGAGCTGTTTTTT. This translates into CASSQDVGNRAGELFF.

The CDR3 is CASSFLSTGELFF. In nucleotides, the CDR3 is TGTGCCAGCAGCTTCTTGTCCACCGGGGAGCTGTTTTTT. The chain uses TRBV7-9 and TRBJ2-2; unclear D gene. Germline loops: CDR1 SEHNR, CDR2 FQNEAQ (reference sequence). The CDR3 extends over 13 amino acids. V was trimmed by 3 bases and J by 4 bases, leaving 6 bases between them.

The J gene is TRBJ2-7, the V gene TRBV2; weak D call: TRBD2 (7 bases). The CDR3 contains 14 residues. Deletions cut 6 bases from V and 8 bases from J, with 20 bases between. Germline lookup yields CDR1 SNHLY and CDR2 FYNNEI. The DNA for the CDR3 is TGTGCCAGCAGCCCTCCGGGGGAGGGGGACAAGCAGTACTTC. As protein: CASSPPGEGDKQYF.

The J gene is TRBJ2-6, the V gene TRBV27, with D possibly matching TRBD1 (6 bases). Trimming shortened V by 2 bases and J by 0 bases, and 17 bases separated the two germline ends. The CDR3 is 19 amino acids. Germline V gene lookup returns CDR1 MNHEY and CDR2 SMNVEV (reference sequence). The CDR3 bases are TGTGCCAGCAGTTTAGAAATACAGGGAGTCACCTCTGGGGCCAACGTCCTGACTTTC. Its translation is CASSLEIQGVTSGANVLTF.

Written as DNA, the CDR3 is TGTGCCAGTACCCAGGGGAACCGGGAGCTGTTTTTT. It codes for CASTQGNRELFF. The V call is TRBV19, the J call TRBJ2-2, with D perhaps TRBD1 (6 bases). Germline loops: CDR1 LNHDA, CDR2 SQIVND (reference sequence). V dropped 7 bases and J dropped 9 bases, with 12 bases sitting between them. The CDR3 spans 12 residues.

In DNA form, the CDR3 reads TGTGCCAGCAGTAACAGGGGGAACTATGGCTACACCTTC. This codes for CASSNRGNYGYTF. The rearrangement joins TRBV6-1 to TRBJ1-2, with TRBD1 identical over 8 bases. The CDR3 has 13 amino acids. CDR1 MNHNS and CDR2 SASEGT come from the germline V gene. The trim removed 5 bases at V and 2 bases at J, leaving 1 base unmatched.

The rearrangement uses TRBV2 and TRBJ1-6; no firm D call. The CDR3 consists of 15 residues. In germline, CDR1 is SNHLY, CDR2 FYNNEI. The V end was cut by 6 bases, the J end by 0 bases, with 9 bases between. CDR3 in amino acids: CASRRGSSYNSPLHF. CDR3 DNA sequence: TGTGCCAGCAGGCGCGGTAGCTCCTATAATTCACCCCTCCACTTT.

The chain links TRBV25-1 to TRBJ1-2; no reliable D call. From germline, CDR1 is MGHDK and CDR2 SYGVNS. Trimming took off 3 bases at V and 3 bases at J, with 17 bases between the two ends. The CDR3 is made up of 16 amino acids. The CDR3 reads CASSDKSPFPYYGYTF. CDR3 in DNA: TGTGCCAGCAGTGACAAGTCCCCTTTTCCCTACTATGGCTACACCTTC.

Turning to this clone: With a much larger clone just one base away, this may be a read error. The chain combines TRBV4-2 with TRBJ2-5; 10 positions agree with TRBD2. Germline V gene sequence: CDR1 LGHNA, CDR2 YNFKEQ. This CDR3 has 17 residues. CDR3 loop: CASSQEGWLAGEEAQYF. CDR3 bases: TGTGCCAGCAGCCAAGAGGGGTGGCTAGCGGGGGAAGAGGCCCAGTACTTC.

V gene TRBV19 combines with J gene TRBJ1-1, with 9 bases lining up with TRBD1. The CDR3 spans 14 residues. V lost 3 bases to trimming and J lost 3 bases; unmatched junction nucleotides: 2. Germline assignment: CDR1 LNHDA and CDR2 SQIVND (reference sequence). The CDR3 DNA reads as TGTGCCAGTAGTATTGGGACAGGGCACACTGAAGCTTTCTTT. Translated: CASSIGTGHTEAFF.

By sample share, this clone is medium-sized. The chain links TRBV4-2 to TRBJ2-5; 10 bases align to TRBD2. Germline values: CDR1 LGHNA, CDR2 YNFKEQ. The J segment lost 3 bases and the V segment lost 0 bases, leaving 7 bases of the junction unmatched. This CDR3 contains 17 residues. CDR3 protein: CASSQEGWLAGEETQYF. The CDR3 region has the DNA TGTGCCAGCAGCCAAGAGGGGTGGCTAGCGGGGGAAGAGACCCAGTACTTC.

The chain employs TRBV4-1 and TRBJ2-7; D is perhaps TRBD2 (6 bases). The CDR3 extends over 16 amino acids. The germline V gene has CDR1 MGHRA and CDR2 YSYEKL. V was cut by 0 bases and J by 1 base, with 13 bases left in between. The CDR3 loop reads CASSQDKTGGSYEQYF. The CDR3 coding sequence is TGCGCCAGCAGCCAAGATAAGACCGGGGGATCCTACGAGCAGTACTTC.

The V call is TRBV4-3, the J call TRBJ1-5, with a possible D match to TRBD1 (5 bases). Trimming took off 1 base at V and 2 bases at J, with 15 bases between the two ends. Germline V CDR1 and CDR2: LGHNA, YSLEER. The CDR3 length is 17 residues. The CDR3 DNA reads TGCGCCAGCAGCCAAGGGTGGGGGACCTCCCGCAATCAGCCCCAGCATTTT. Protein: CASSQGWGTSRNQPQHF.

V and J are TRBV11-2 and TRBJ2-3, with 14 bases lining up with TRBD2. This CDR3 contains 18 residues. Germline lookup yields CDR1 SGHAT and CDR2 FQNNGV. Germline trimming cut 6 bases from V and 2 bases from J; bases unmatched to any gene: 10. CDR3 nucleotides: TGTGCCAGCAGTAAGTTGGCGACTAGCGGGGGGGCCACAGATACGCAGTATTTT. Amino acid sequence: CASSKLATSGGATDTQYF.

This clone was counted only a few times. The rearrangement uses TRBV5-1 and TRBJ2-3; 13 bases align to TRBD2. There are 19 residues in the CDR3. The V and J ends lost 0 bases and 0 bases, in that order; junction bases with no gene match: 7. Per germline, CDR1 SGHRS and CDR2 YFSETQ. CDR3 coding DNA: TGCGCCAGCAGCTTGGTGACTAGCGGGGGGCTTTCTAGCACAGATACGCAGTATTTT. Translation gives CASSLVTSGGLSSTDTQYF.

The chain combines TRBV6-5 with TRBJ1-6; possible D gene TRBD1, 6 bases. CDR3 length: 15 amino acids. The germline V gene encodes CDR1 MNHEY and CDR2 SVGAGI. V dropped 0 bases and J dropped 10 bases, with 13 bases sitting between them. CDR3 region: CASSYSTQGRSPLHF. DNA of the CDR3: TGTGCCAGCAGTTACTCGACCCAGGGGAGATCACCCCTCCACTTT.

This chain links TRBV19 with TRBJ1-2; the match to TRBD1 covers 10 bases. Germline loops: CDR1 LNHDA, CDR2 SQIVND (reference sequence). The CDR3 covers 14 residues. Trimming removed 5 bases from V and 8 bases from J; junction bases left unmatched: 8. CDR3 region: CASSLTGGAEGYTF. The CDR3 DNA reads as TGTGCCAGTAGTCTGACAGGGGGCGCGGAGGGCTACACCTTC.

This chain links TRBV6-1 with TRBJ2-7, with D uncertain. The V end was cut by 5 bases, the J end by 0 bases, with 8 bases between. Germline CDR1 reads MNHNS; CDR2 reads SASEGT. The CDR3 totals 13 residues. CDR3 sequence reads: CASSPSSSYEQYF. CDR3 sequence (DNA): TGTGCCAGCAGTCCTTCGAGCTCCTACGAGCAGTACTTC.

The rearrangement joins TRBV10-2 to TRBJ2-7; D possibly matches TRBD1 or TRBD2 (6 bases each). Looked up from germline, CDR1 is WSHSY and CDR2 is SAAADI. V was clipped by 8 bases and J by 4 bases, with 9 bases between them. This CDR3 is built from 11 residues. CDR3 loop: CASGGGYEQYF. In DNA form, the CDR3 reads TGCGCCAGCGGAGGGGGGTACGAGCAGTACTTC.

This chain joins TRBV9 and TRBJ2-1; possibly TRBD1 or TRBD2 for D (5 bases each). Deletions cut 2 bases from V and 9 bases from J, with 6 bases between. The CDR3 extends over 11 amino acids. Germline V lookup: CDR1 SGDLS, CDR2 YYNGEE. For the CDR3, the DNA is TGTGCCAGCAGCGTGGGGACTGAGCAGTTCTTC. Translating gives CASSVGTEQFF. Complete variable domain (other parts from reference TRBV9 and TRBJ2-1): DSGVTQTPKHLITATGQRVTLRCSPRSGDLSVYWYQQSLDQGLQFLIQYYNGEERAKGNILERFSAQQFPDLHSELNLSSLELGDSALYFCASSVGTEQFFGPGTRLTVL.

This chain joins TRBV5-3 and TRBJ1-2, with 8 bases that match TRBD1. TRBV5-3 is designated an ORF whose function remains uncertain. The ends lost 5 bases at V and 2 bases at J; junction bases unmatched: 11. This CDR3 has 16 residues. This CDR3 reads CARRPPTRGRNYGYTF. As DNA, the CDR3 is TGTGCCAGAAGGCCACCTACCAGGGGGCGGAACTATGGCTACACCTTC.

V and J are TRBV4-1 and TRBJ1-1; the D gene is possibly TRBD1 (5 bases). Germline-derived CDR1 and CDR2 are MGHRA and YSYEKL. Trimming left V 0 bases short and J 4 bases short, with 12 bases between. The CDR3 spans 15 residues. The CDR3 loop reads CASSQELRGITEAFF. The CDR3 bases are TGCGCCAGCAGCCAAGAATTACGGGGGATCACTGAAGCTTTCTTT.

This rearrangement joins TRBV19 to TRBJ1-5; the D gene is possibly TRBD1 (5 bases). Germline loops: CDR1 LNHDA, CDR2 SQIVND (reference sequence). Trimming shortened V by 1 base and J by 1 base, and 14 bases separated the two germline ends. The CDR3 length is 17 residues. CDR3 nucleotide sequence: TGTGCCAGTAGTATAGGTTTAGGGGAATGGAGCAATCAGCCCCAGCATTTT. Encoded protein: CASSIGLGEWSNQPQHF.

The CDR3, as DNA: TGTGCCAGCAGTTTATTGGGGACGGCAGAGGGGACTAATGAAAAACTGTTTTTT. The encoded protein is CASSLLGTAEGTNEKLFF. V gene TRBV27 combines with J gene TRBJ1-4, with TRBD1 as a possible D gene (5 bases). V lost 1 base, J lost 2 bases, and 17 bases lay in between. The length of the CDR3 is 18 residues. From germline, CDR1 is MNHEY and CDR2 SMNVEV (reference sequence).

The rearrangement uses TRBV4-1 and TRBJ2-7; possibly TRBD2 for D (6 bases). This CDR3 spans 13 amino acids. The ends were cut back, 0 bases at V and 5 bases at J, with 8 bases in the middle. Germline V gives CDR1 MGHRA, CDR2 YSYEKL. For the CDR3, the DNA is TGCGCCAGCAGCCAAGATGGCGGGGACGAGCAGTACTTC. It encodes CASSQDGGDEQYF.

This clone has just a few counts. The chain uses TRBV19 and TRBJ2-3; TRBD1 agrees at 10 bases. The length of the CDR3 is 16 residues. Germline CDR1 LNHDA, CDR2 SQIVND (reference sequence). The ends lost 6 bases at V and 6 bases at J; junction bases unmatched: 12. The CDR3 DNA sequence: TGTGCCAGTAGCCCGACAGGGGGCGCGAAATCCGATACGCAGTATTTT. It encodes CASSPTGGAKSDTQYF.

J is TRBJ2-5 and V is TRBV7-3; no clear D gene. The J call may be wrong; the DNA end is better matched by TRBJ2-7. Germline CDR1 reads SGHTA; CDR2 reads FQGTGA. The CDR3 sequence is 12 residues long. The CDR3 bases are TGTGCCAGCAGCTCACCCCCTAACGAGCAGTACTTC. The encoded protein is CASSSPPNEQYF.

The chain employs TRBV5-1 and TRBJ2-7; D uncertain. CDR1 is SGHRS and CDR2 is YFSETQ in the germline V gene. The V and J ends lost 0 bases and 3 bases respectively, with 10 bases between them. The CDR3 totals 14 residues. The DNA of the CDR3 is TGCGCCAGCAGCTTGGATCCGGATAACTACGAGCAGTACTTC. This translates into CASSLDPDNYEQYF.

The chain employs TRBV4-1 and TRBJ2-3, with 8 bases that match TRBD2. CDR1 and CDR2 from the germline V gene are MGHRA and YSYEKL. J lost 3 bases, V lost 4 bases, and 12 bases had no gene match. This CDR3 has 17 residues. The CDR3 DNA reads as TGCGCCAGCAGCCCCCAAGAGGTGCGGGGGGTAACAGATACGCAGTATTTT. Protein: CASSPQEVRGVTDTQYF.

This clone has more than one count but fewer than ten. This chain connects TRBV27 to TRBJ1-2; possible D gene TRBD1, 5 bases. The V and J ends lost 8 bases and 4 bases respectively, with 11 bases between them. Germline CDR1 MNHEY, CDR2 SMNVEV (reference sequence). The CDR3 contains 12 residues. CDR3 sequence: CASGPGTYGYTF. DNA for the CDR3: TGTGCCAGCGGCCCGGGGACCTATGGCTACACCTTC.